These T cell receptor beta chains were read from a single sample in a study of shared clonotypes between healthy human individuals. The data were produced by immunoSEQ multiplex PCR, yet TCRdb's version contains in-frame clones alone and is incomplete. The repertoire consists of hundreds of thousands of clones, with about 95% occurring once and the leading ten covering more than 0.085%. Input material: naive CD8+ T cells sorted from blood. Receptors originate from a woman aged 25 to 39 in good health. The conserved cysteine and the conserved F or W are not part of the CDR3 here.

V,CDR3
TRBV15,ATSSTPSYRGRLYGYT
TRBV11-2,ASSLNPTYEQY
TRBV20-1,SAKRGIEQF
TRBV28,ASSSKAIYEQY
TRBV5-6,ASSFGSSGNTIY
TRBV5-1,ASSLVTTDPHTDTQY
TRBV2,ASSEFRSGNTIY
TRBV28,ASSPIRGGTDTQY
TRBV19,ASRQGPGELF
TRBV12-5,ASGPGSLGQETQY
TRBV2,ASSEDYNEQF
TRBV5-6,ASHEQQGTDTQY
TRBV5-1,ASSLRGPRSYEQY
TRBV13,ASSFPGTSGARVPGELF
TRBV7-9,ASSLGGRPYQETQY
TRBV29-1,SAPGLHTGELF
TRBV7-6,ASSLAGNRDLTGNTIY
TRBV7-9,ASSTGQYNEQF
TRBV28,ASSFGTSGTLLEQY
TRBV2,ASREGQYPYNEQF
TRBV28,ASSLTGRSNEKLF
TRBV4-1,ASSQAGLAGGLSTDTQY
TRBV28,ASSLSQVLNTEAF
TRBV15,ATTLGGENGYT
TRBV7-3,ASSRGTGYNEQF
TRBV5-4,ASSLEGTAGETQY
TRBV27,ASSPSTDTQY
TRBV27,ASSSGTLSSNEQF
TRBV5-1,ASSLYVAGNSYEQY
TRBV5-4,ASSFGTGVGEQY
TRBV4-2,ASSRQGDSGNTIY
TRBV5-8,ASSFGGRGQPQH
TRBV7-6,ASSLALAGPQETQY
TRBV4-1,ASSPEPTGGFSGAYEQY
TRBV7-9,ASSVSGRTDTQY
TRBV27,ASSLSQGADGYT
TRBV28,ASSLLDSYGYT
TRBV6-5,ASSYHTLAGNYEQY
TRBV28,ASSLLGPWDEQF
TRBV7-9,ASTVGTQETQY
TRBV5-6,ASSRIMETNTGELF
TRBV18,ASSPRILQGNSNQPQH
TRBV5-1,ASTSLGGTDSYEQY
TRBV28,ASSDSRNQPQH
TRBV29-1,SVYGQLAKNIQY